A selection of T cell receptor beta chains follows, all from one sample in a study of cytomegalovirus exposure and HLA in healthy donors. Profiling relied on immunoSEQ multiplex PCR, and the TCRdb table lists in-frame clones only, not all of them. The table records roughly 140,000 clones, around 84% of them present only once. Material for sequencing was PBMCs. These receptor sequences come from a boy between 2 and 15 years old in good health and CMV-seronegative. CDR3s include the opening cysteine and the closing phenylalanine or tryptophan. The size field is filled for only some rows; it gives once, few, many or a size class.

size,V,J,length,CDR3
.,TRBV19,TRBJ2-7,14,CASSIGTGSYEQYF
once,TRBV19,TRBJ2-7,16,CASSIGRTGGSYEQYF
.,TRBV6-5,TRBJ1-4,15,CASSYGFRGNEKLFF
.,TRBV5-6,TRBJ1-1,12,CASSLWDNEAFF
.,TRBV4-2,TRBJ1-2,16,CASSQREGTGGHGYTF
.,TRBV29-1,TRBJ1-1,13,CSARDRANTEAFF
.,TRBV11-3,TRBJ2-3,19,CASSLDRGSGFQTTDTQYF
.,TRBV29-1,TRBJ2-5,11,CSVLGGETQYF
many,TRBV7-9,TRBJ2-7,18,CASSLGGGAGGSSYEQYF
.,TRBV6-5,TRBJ1-1,15,CANSRGQGGATEAFF
.,TRBV13,TRBJ1-6,13,CASSWGSVSPLHF
.,TRBV7-6,TRBJ2-7,16,CASSLEGLAVTYEQYF
.,TRBV6-6,TRBJ2-3,16,CASSWGTGRSGDTQYF
.,TRBV11-2,TRBJ2-7,17,CASSWPPSDRSSYEQYF
.,TRBV5-4,TRBJ1-1,15,CASSLRETGTTEAFF
.,TRBV7-6,TRBJ2-1,12,CASSLPLAEQFF
.,TRBV9,TRBJ1-2,16,CVSSGRRPDFTYGYTF
.,TRBV19,TRBJ2-5,13,CASSTDRRETQYF
.,TRBV18,TRBJ2-2,18,CASSPLPQGALNTGELFF
.,TRBV6-1,TRBJ2-3,17,CASREYFTGGGTDTQYF
.,TRBV2,TRBJ2-4,14,CASSYRGAKNIQYF
.,TRBV9,TRBJ2-5,14,CASSPLAGGETQYF
few,TRBV27,TRBJ1-1,11,CASSRNTEAFF
.,TRBV11-2,TRBJ2-3,14,CASSSQGRTDTQYF
few,TRBV6-4,TRBJ2-3,14,CASSVTGGTDTQYF
.,TRBV1,TRBJ2-5,10,CTSTRETQYF
.,TRBV5-4,TRBJ2-5,17,CASSLYVGTSGKETQYF
few,TRBV10-3,TRBJ2-3,20,CAISESPSGRPRRLTDTQYF
.,TRBV9,TRBJ1-1,13,CASRSGSGTEAFF
few,TRBV30,TRBJ1-2,14,CAWSVMQGHYGYTF
.,TRBV18,TRBJ1-1,13,CASSPGSGTEAFF
.,TRBV7-9,TRBJ1-4,16,CASSTNRDTSNEKLFF
.,TRBV29-1,TRBJ2-7,12,CSVVQGSYEQYF
few,TRBV5-6,TRBJ1-3,14,CASSLGGGSNTIYF
.,TRBV29-1,TRBJ2-1,14,CSVGPLLEAGEQFF
.,TRBV9,TRBJ1-2,11,CASSENSRYTF
.,TRBV9,TRBJ1-2,14,CASSPGRGGDGYTF
.,TRBV6-5,TRBJ2-1,14,CATQIARGDYEQFF
.,TRBV7-2,TRBJ2-3,18,CASSFGRSSGVGTDTQYF
.,TRBV7-2,TRBJ1-5,15,CASSLFSSLNQPQHF
.,TRBV7-2,TRBJ1-1,15,CASSRRGPLNTEAFF
few,TRBV25-1,TRBJ2-3,12,CASSAWPGQWDF
.,TRBV27,TRBJ2-3,15,CASSPWETTTDTQYF
.,TRBV6-1,TRBJ2-2,15,CASTTRTENTGELFF
once,TRBV25-1,TRBJ2-5,16,CASSGTGTGGRETQYF
few,TRBV6-5,TRBJ1-3,14,CASSSNRGRNTIYF
.,TRBV28,TRBJ1-5,17,CASRRTLARGRGQPQHF
.,TRBV27,TRBJ2-7,14,CASSSGVRFYEQYF
.,TRBV7-3,TRBJ2-3,17,CASSLPPTGAITDTQYF
.,TRBV5-4,TRBJ2-7,13,CASSSGGAYEQYF
.,TRBV7-9,TRBJ2-1,16,CASSPLVGILANEQFF
once,TRBV2,TRBJ1-3,15,CASSGTGGLGNTIYF
.,TRBV19,TRBJ2-1,15,CASSMTGGAYNEQFF
.,TRBV2,TRBJ2-4,13,CASRILAKNIQYF
.,TRBV28,TRBJ1-5,15,CASSQMGQGAEPQHF
.,TRBV28,TRBJ1-6,12,CASSDNRGPLHF
.,TRBV18,TRBJ1-1,16,CASSAFGQGGNTEAFF
.,TRBV28,TRBJ1-4,15,CASNSITGVNEKLFF
.,TRBV18,TRBJ1-3,15,CASSPTGLSGNTIYF